This record looks at one T cell receptor (beta chain) sequence and its context. The V segment lost 3 bases and the J segment 2 bases; nucleotides outside the gene matches: 8. The CDR3 contains 15 residues. The germline V gene has CDR1 SGHRS and CDR2 YFSETQ. Original analysis: Reference gene primers were amplified, and this amplification served to estimate nucleated cell counts. Only in-frame clones appear in the TCRdb table, and some are missing; sequencing was by immunoSEQ multiplex PCR. That table supplies the V and J calls and clone size; D and trimming were determined from the DNA. The repertoire includes roughly 120,000 clones, approximately 86% of them detected once, and roughly 8% sits in the top ten. This sample was taken from a study of blood T cell repertoires in COVID-19.

The chain joins TRBV5-1 to TRBJ2-7, with 7 nucleotides matching TRBD1. The origin of this receptor is a human donor in a cohort sampled during active COVID-19. Sequencing input: peripheral blood. The CDR3 coding sequence is TGCGCCAGCAGCTCTGACCGGGACAGAACCTACGAGCAGTACTTC. Translation: CASSSDRDRTYEQYF.